A single T cell receptor (beta chain) is shown here with its context. Clones were sequenced by immunoSEQ multiplex PCR, and TCRdb holds only the in-frame ones, with some missing. Of 90,000 or so clones listed, approximately 86% were seen once; the top ten hold 1% to 1.5%. These data belong to a study of blood T cell repertoires in COVID-19. V was clipped by 6 bases and J by 1 base; unmatched bases: 6. The CDR3 spans 14 residues. Germline loops: CDR1 MNHEY, CDR2 SVGAGI. The TCR sequence derives from a man aged 80 or over with active or convalescent COVID-19. The gene calls are TRBV6-5 and TRBJ2-7, with 7 bases lining up with TRBD1. The sequenced material came from peripheral blood. In DNA form, the CDR3 reads TGTGCCAGCAGACGGGACAGTGCTTCCTACGAGCAGTACTTC. Protein sequence: CASRRDSASYEQYF.